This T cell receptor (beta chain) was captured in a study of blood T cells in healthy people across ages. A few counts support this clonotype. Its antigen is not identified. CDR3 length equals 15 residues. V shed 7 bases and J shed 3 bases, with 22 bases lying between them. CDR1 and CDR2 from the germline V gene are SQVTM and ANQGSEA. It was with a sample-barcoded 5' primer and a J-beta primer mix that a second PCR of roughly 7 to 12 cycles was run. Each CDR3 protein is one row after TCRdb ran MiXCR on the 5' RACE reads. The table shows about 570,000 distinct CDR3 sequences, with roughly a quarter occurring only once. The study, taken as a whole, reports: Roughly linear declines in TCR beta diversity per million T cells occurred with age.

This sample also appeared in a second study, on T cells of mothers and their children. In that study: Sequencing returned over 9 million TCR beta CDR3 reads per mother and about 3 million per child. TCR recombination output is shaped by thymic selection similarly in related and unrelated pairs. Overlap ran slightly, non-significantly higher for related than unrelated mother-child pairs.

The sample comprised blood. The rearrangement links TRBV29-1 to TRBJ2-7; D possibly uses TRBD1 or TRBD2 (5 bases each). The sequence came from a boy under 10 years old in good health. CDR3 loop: CSAIGTVVLGYEQYF. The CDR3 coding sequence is TGCAGCGCCATCGGGACGGTGGTTTTGGGCTACGAGCAGTACTTC.